This T cell receptor (beta chain) was retrieved from a study of shared clonotypes between healthy human individuals. Findings of the study overall: Around 5% was the fraction of naive CD4 clonotypes found shared across four donors.

Measured with immunoSEQ multiplex PCR; TCRdb has only the in-frame clones, and not every one. The data contain about 2,200,000 clones, 85% to 95% of them singletons. Remarks on this clone: Antigen unknown.

J was trimmed by 3 bases and V by 3 bases; bases with no gene match: 3. CDR1 and CDR2 from the germline V gene are GTSNPN and SVGIG (reference sequence). CDR3 length: 13 amino acids. Positively selected for CCR7, the CD45RO-negative cells used as naive CD8 cells excluded terminally differentiated effector memory CD45RA+ cells. Free of recent acute infections or vaccinations, the donors were healthy HIV-negative adults. The chain is built from TRBV30 and TRBJ2-3; 7 bases are shared with TRBD1. The specimen was naive CD8+ T cells from PBMCs. The receptor comes from a man younger than 35 in good health. Some clones in this sample may be carry-over from other donors' samples. CDR3 region: CAWRQGLTDTQYF. The CDR3 region has the DNA TGTGCCTGGAGACAGGGGCTTACAGATACGCAGTATTTT.